This T cell receptor (beta chain) comes out of a study of T cell responses to AZD1222 COVID-19 vaccine. In germline, CDR1 is LGHDT, CDR2 YNNKEL (reference sequence). The trim removed 6 bases at V and 1 base at J, leaving 6 bases unmatched. The CDR3 is 14 amino acids. Study-wide results and limits: Sampling that yielded the repertoires occurred only after the peak T cell response.

Assay: immunoSEQ multiplex PCR; the TCRdb copy retains only in-frame clones and omits some. The sample consists of 150,000 to 160,000 clones, 85% to 90% of them appearing once. To note about this clone: The antigen remains unidentified.

Whether given at about 4 or about 12 weeks, second doses were pooled. Sequencing used peripheral blood, obtained 28 days after the second AZD1222 dose. The TCR was taken from an adult who received the AZD1222 COVID-19 vaccine. V and J are TRBV3-1 (or the pseudogene TRBV3-2) and TRBJ2-7; 7 nucleotides line up with TRBD1. This CDR3 reads CASSRRGQSYEQYF. CDR3 bases: TGTGCCAGCAGTCGAAGGGGGCAGTCCTACGAGCAGTACTTC.